Here is one T cell receptor (beta chain) with its context. Its antigen is currently unknown. CDR3 length: 15 amino acids. V was shortened by 4 bases and J by 3 bases, with 16 bases between the two germline ends. CDR1 and CDR2 (germline): LGHNA, YSLEER. Using approximately 200 ng DNA, approximately 30,000 T cell genomes, the sorted-subset replicate PCRs were run. The assay was immunoSEQ multiplex PCR, and TCRdb's table has in-frame clones only and misses some. The table lists over 2 million clones, about 95% of them singletons. In the naive CD8 group, cells lacked CD45RO and were positively selected for CCR7, so terminally differentiated effector memory CD45RA+ cells were left out. The donors were all Caucasian adults (living in Nashville, Tennessee). This specimen comes from a study of shared clonotypes between healthy human individuals. The study's findings and limits: With several donors compared, roughly 4.9% of naive CD4 clonotypes were shared.

The TCR originated in a man younger than 30 in good health. This chain joins TRBV4-3 and TRBJ2-7; D is undetermined. Material for sequencing was naive CD8+ T cells sorted from blood. The CDR3 nucleotides read TGCGCCAGCAGCCTAGGACGGACCCCCCTCTACGAGCAGTACTTC. Its protein is CASSLGRTPLYEQYF.